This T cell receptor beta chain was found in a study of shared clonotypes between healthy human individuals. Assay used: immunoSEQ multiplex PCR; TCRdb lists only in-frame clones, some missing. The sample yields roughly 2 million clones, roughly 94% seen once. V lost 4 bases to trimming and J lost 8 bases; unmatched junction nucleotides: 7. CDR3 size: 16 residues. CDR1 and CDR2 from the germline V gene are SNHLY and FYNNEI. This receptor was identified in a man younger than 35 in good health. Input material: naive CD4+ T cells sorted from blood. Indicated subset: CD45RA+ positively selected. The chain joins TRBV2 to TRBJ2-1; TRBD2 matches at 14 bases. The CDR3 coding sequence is TGTGCCAGCAGTGGGGGGACTAGCGGGAGTTGGTATGAGCAGTTCTTC. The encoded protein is CASSGGTSGSWYEQFF.